This T cell receptor (beta chain) is drawn from a study of blood T cell repertoires in COVID-19. As for the study in general: Acute and convalescent COVID-19 samples came from the United States, Italy and Spain. T cells, B-cell-depleted T cells, or PBMCs supplied cDNA or gDNA.

This clone was counted a few times. Authors' processing steps: Reference gene primer amplification yielded estimated nucleated cell counts. Some clones are missing from TCRdb's copy, which holds only in-frame ones; the method was immunoSEQ multiplex PCR. From that table come the V and J calls and clone size; the DNA was used to work out D and trimming. The sample lists approximately 110,000 clones, 65% to 80% occurring once. V was trimmed by 5 bases and J by 2 bases, leaving 15 bases between them. CDR3 length: 15 residues. Germline V gene lookup returns CDR1 LNHDA and CDR2 SQIVND (reference sequence).

The chain carries TRBV19 and TRBJ1-2; D remains ambiguous. The origin of this receptor is a human donor with acute or convalescent COVID-19. The donor label of this sample is uncertain. The sequencing input was peripheral blood. CDR3 bases: TGTGCCAGTAGTTCAACCCGAGGGAGGAACTATGGCTACACCTTC. This codes for CASSSTRGRNYGYTF.